The 16 T cell receptor beta chains below come from one sample, sequenced in a study of OX40 agonist ivuxolimab in advanced cancers. Generated by immunoSEQ multiplex PCR, the TCRdb table keeps only in-frame clones and is missing some. The data contain under 15,000 clones, 82% of them seen just once; the ten biggest clones take up around 47%. The material sequenced was CD4+ or CD8+ T cells sorted from blood, taken in a trial of the OX40 agonist ivuxolimab. These TCRs come from an adult with an advanced solid tumor such as melanoma, head and neck, liver or kidney cancer.

This chain links TRBV4-3 with TRBJ1-2; 12 bases match TRBD1. The germline V gene has CDR1 LGHNA and CDR2 YSLEER. The CDR3 is 14 residues long. The trim removed 3 bases at V and 5 bases at J, leaving 1 base unmatched. CDR3 amino acids: CASSQGQGAYGYTF. The CDR3, as DNA: TGCGCCAGCAGCCAGGGACAGGGGGCATATGGCTACACCTTC.

The rearrangement links TRBV5-1 to TRBJ1-2, with D tentatively TRBD1 (6 bases). The CDR3 length is 11 residues. V was pared by 4 bases and J by 7 bases, with 8 bases between. The V gene's germline CDR1 is SGHRS and CDR2 YFSETQ. DNA for the CDR3: TGCGCCAGCAGCCTAGGGGGTGGCTACACCTTC. Its protein is CASSLGGGYTF.

The gene calls are TRBV5-6 and TRBJ2-7; D uncertain. The CDR3 is 13 residues long. Trimming removed 0 bases at V and 3 bases at J, with 7 bases between. CDR1 and CDR2 from the germline V gene are SGHDT and YYEEEE. The CDR3 DNA is TGTGCCAGCAGCTTGGGCCAGCTCTACGAGCAGTACTTC. Residues: CASSLGQLYEQYF. Using reference TRBV5-6 and TRBJ2-7 for the parts outside the CDR3, the full variable domain is DAGVTQSPTHLIKTRGQQVTLRCSPKSGHDTVSWYQQALGQGPQFIFQYYEEEERQRGNFPDRFSGHQFPNYSSELNVNALLLGDSALYLCASSLGQLYEQYFGPGTRLTVT.

V and J are TRBV5-1 and TRBJ2-1, with D perhaps TRBD2 (6 bases). V was pared by 1 base and J by 7 bases, with 12 bases between. Germline V gene lookup returns CDR1 SGHRS and CDR2 YFSETQ. The CDR3 covers 14 residues. In DNA, the CDR3 is TGCGCCAGCAGCTTGACGGGAGTGGGTAATGAGCAGTTCTTC. Encoded protein: CASSLTGVGNEQFF. Full variable domain (remainder filled in from reference TRBV5-1 and TRBJ2-1): KAGVTQTPRYLIKTRGQQVTLSCSPISGHRSVSWYQQTPGQGLQFLFEYFSETQRNKGNFPGRFSGRQFSNSRSEMNVSTLELGDSALYLCASSLTGVGNEQFFGPGTRLTVL.

The chain combines TRBV7-3 with TRBJ1-6, with D maybe TRBD1 (6 bases). Trimming took off 6 bases at V and 7 bases at J, with 13 bases between the two ends. Germline V lookup: CDR1 SGHTA, CDR2 FQGTGA. This CDR3 is built from 14 residues. The CDR3 DNA follows: TGTGCCAGCAGTCGGGGGGCGGTCAATTCACCCCTCCACTTT. This codes for CASSRGAVNSPLHF.

The chain carries TRBV2 and TRBJ2-1; D ambiguous. This CDR3 has 15 amino acids. Trimming stripped 0 bases from V and 5 bases from J, with 11 bases between. Looked up from germline, CDR1 is SNHLY and CDR2 is FYNNEI. The CDR3 DNA sequence: TGTGCCAGCAGTGAAGCCGGCAGGCATAACAATGAGCAGTTCTTC. Protein sequence: CASSEAGRHNNEQFF.

J is TRBJ2-3 and V is TRBV6-4; 8 positions match TRBD2. Germline CDR1 and CDR2: MRHNA and SNTAGT. With 2 bases clipped from V and 3 bases from J, the junction kept 4 bases outside the gene matches. The CDR3 spans 15 residues. CDR3 DNA: TGTGCCAGCAGTGACGAGCCGGGGGGGACAGATACGCAGTATTTT. Translating it yields CASSDEPGGTDTQYF.

The chain joins TRBV5-1 to TRBJ2-5; D uncertain. Germline V lookup: CDR1 SGHRS, CDR2 YFSETQ. V lost 3 bases, J lost 1 base, and 16 bases lay in between. The CDR3 is 16 residues long. CDR3 protein: CASSSLPTAPQETQYF. The CDR3 DNA reads TGCGCCAGCAGCTCCCTACCGACCGCACCCCAAGAGACCCAGTACTTC.

By sample share, this clone is large. V gene TRBV6-4 combines with J gene TRBJ2-3; 9 bases fit TRBD2. Germline CDR1 is MRHNA and CDR2 is SNTAGT. The CDR3 consists of 15 residues. The ends lost 7 bases at V and 0 bases at J; junction bases unmatched: 5. CDR3: CASTPTSGSTDTQYF. Written as DNA, the CDR3 is TGTGCCAGCACCCCGACTAGCGGAAGCACAGATACGCAGTATTTT.

The chain recombines TRBV28 with TRBJ2-5; tentative D call: TRBD2 (6 bases). Germline V gives CDR1 MDHEN, CDR2 SYDVKM. This CDR3 is 14 amino acids long. Deletions cut 2 bases from V and 4 bases from J, with 11 bases between. CDR3 sequence reads: CASSLLGLSETQYF. CDR3 nucleotides: TGTGCCAGCAGTTTACTGGGACTTTCAGAGACCCAGTACTTC.

This clone appeared a few times. The gene calls are TRBV7-9 and TRBJ1-1, with 7 bases fitting TRBD1. The germline V gene has CDR1 SEHNR and CDR2 FQNEAQ (reference sequence). Losses at the gene ends were 5 bases for V and 4 bases for J; bases not matched to a gene: 7. This CDR3 is 14 amino acids long. The chain's CDR3 is CASSQAHRGTEAFF. As DNA, the CDR3 is TGTGCCAGCAGCCAAGCGCACAGGGGCACTGAAGCTTTCTTT.

The V and J genes are TRBV10-1 and TRBJ2-3; D uncertain. Germline values: CDR1 WNHNN, CDR2 SYGVQD (reference sequence). The CDR3 runs 17 residues. V lost 2 bases to trimming and J lost 1 base, with 16 bases between them. CDR3 coding DNA: TGCGCCAGCAGTGAGCACATGGAACCCTCTGGCACAGATACGCAGTATTTT. Encoded protein: CASSEHMEPSGTDTQYF.

V gene TRBV5-6 combines with J gene TRBJ1-1, with D perhaps TRBD1 (5 bases). The CDR3 is 14 amino acids. Germline V gene lookup returns CDR1 SGHDT and CDR2 YYEEEE. Deletions cut 6 bases from V and 7 bases from J, with 19 bases between. CDR3 in DNA: TGTGCCAGCATCCCAGGGCCTGGGGCTAATGAAGCTTTCTTT. Encoded protein: CASIPGPGANEAFF.

This clone is a singleton in its sample. The DNA is omitted, as the CDR3 cannot be located on it reliably, and the CDR3 follows TCRdb's listing. The J gene is TRBJ1-5, the V gene TRBV5-1; no check of the table's D call, TRBD1, against the DNA was made. Germline lookup yields CDR1 SGHRS and CDR2 YFSETQ. Termini included, the CDR3 measures 15 amino acids. The CDR3 reads CASSSSGQANQPQHF.

The chain links TRBV6-1 to TRBJ2-3, with 8 bases identical to TRBD2. The CDR3 sequence is 15 residues long. Germline V gene lookup returns CDR1 MNHNS and CDR2 SASEGT. V was pared by 3 bases and J by 4 bases, with 6 bases of the junction left unmatched. CDR3 DNA sequence: TGTGCCAGCAGTGAGTTTAGCGGGATTGCAGATACGCAGTATTTT. It codes for CASSEFSGIADTQYF.

The CDR3 here is CASSWTGGSITEAFF. The CDR3, as DNA: TGCGCCAGCAGCTGGACAGGGGGCTCGATCACTGAAGCTTTCTTT. The genes are TRBV5-1 and TRBJ1-1; 11 bases match TRBD1. The CDR3 totals 15 residues. Germline V CDR1 and CDR2: SGHRS, YFSETQ. J lost 4 bases, V lost 3 bases, and 5 bases had no gene match.